This TCR beta chain was captured in a study of blood T cell repertoires in COVID-19. As for the study in general: From T cells, B-cell-depleted T cells, or PBMCs came the material, which was cDNA or gDNA.

Libraries were prepared by immunoSEQ multiplex PCR; TCRdb keeps only in-frame clonotypes and omits some of them. This table holds about 100,000 clones, 85% found once. Germline CDR1 SNHLY, CDR2 FYNNEI. Trimming removed 6 bases from V and 8 bases from J; junction bases left unmatched: 8. The CDR3 has 14 residues. Material: peripheral blood. The chain recombines TRBV2 with TRBJ1-4, with 8 bases identical to TRBD1. The clonotype comes from a woman in her 70s with active or convalescent COVID-19. This CDR3 is CASSRQGRIEKLFF. The CDR3 DNA follows: TGTGCCAGCAGCCGACAGGGGCGGATAGAAAAACTGTTTTTT.